The entry below describes one T cell receptor (beta chain). Profiling relied on immunoSEQ multiplex PCR, and the TCRdb table lists in-frame clones only, not all of them. The sample features some 30,000 clones, with nearly 7% in its top ten. These data come from a study of T cells in women clearing cervical HPV infection. The receptor's source is a woman aged 18-69 years with a cervical HPV16 infection that either progressed to CIN3+ or cleared (not recorded which). Material: blood buffy coat.

Here the CDR3 reads CASSLITGAALVRGYTF. The part of the CDR3 DNA that was read is TGTGCTAGCTCTCTCATAACAGGGGCCGCCCTTGTTCGGGGC. This rearrangement joins TRBV28 to TRBJ1-2, with TRBD1 matching over 7 bases. Read coverage stops 3 residues before the CDR3 terminus; the germline J gene supplies the remainder. This CDR3 has 17 residues. Germline lookup yields CDR1 MDHEN and CDR2 SYDVKM.